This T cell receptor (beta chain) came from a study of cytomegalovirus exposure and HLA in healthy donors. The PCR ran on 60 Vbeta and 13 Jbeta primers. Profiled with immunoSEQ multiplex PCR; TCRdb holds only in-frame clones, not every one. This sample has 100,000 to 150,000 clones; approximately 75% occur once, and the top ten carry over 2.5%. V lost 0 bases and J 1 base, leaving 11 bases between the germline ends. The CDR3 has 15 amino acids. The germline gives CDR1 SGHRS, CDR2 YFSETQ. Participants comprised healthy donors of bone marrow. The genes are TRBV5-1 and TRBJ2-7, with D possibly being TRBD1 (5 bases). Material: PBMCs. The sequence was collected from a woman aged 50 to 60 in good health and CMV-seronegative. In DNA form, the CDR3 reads TGCGCCAGCAGCTTGGGGCAGGGTGGGTCCTACGAGCAGTACTTC. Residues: CASSLGQGGSYEQYF.